The 19 T cell receptor beta chains reported below all come from one sample, sequenced in a study of human T cells and chemical hapten exposure. One entry per CDR3 protein results from TCRdb running MiXCR on the RACE reads. The sample lists about 360,000 distinct CDR3 sequences; roughly 4.8% were seen once. As for time point: patch test 1, 2 weeks after DPC sensitization. Described treatment: therapeutic diphenylcyclopropenone sensitization with weekly scalp DPC. Sequenced here: whole blood, sampled in connection with sensitization to the hapten diphenylcyclopropenone (DPC). These receptors originate from a woman in her fifties or sixties with alopecia areata. Some clones in this sample may be carry-over from other donors' samples.

This clonotype was detected many times. An end of the junction differs from the germline gene, which may be a read error. The chain uses TRBV14 and TRBJ2-1; D possibly corresponds to TRBD1 (6 bases). This CDR3 comprises 13 residues. Germline V CDR1 and CDR2: SGHDN, FVKESK. CDR3 sequence (DNA): TGCGCCAGCAGCCAAGTTAGGGGGAATGAGCAGTTCTTC. Translation: CASSQVRGNEQFF.

This clonotype came up a few times. The V and J genes are TRBV3-1 and TRBJ2-1, with TRBD2 as a possible D gene (5 bases). The CDR3 contains 16 residues. Germline V gives CDR1 LGHDT, CDR2 YNNKEL (reference sequence). The V and J ends lost 0 bases and 1 base respectively, with 10 bases between them. As DNA, the CDR3 is TGTGCCAGCAGCCAAGATCAAGGACTTTCCTACAATGAGCAGTTCTTC. Its protein is CASSQDQGLSYNEQFF.

The rearrangement uses TRBV2 and TRBJ2-1; 14 bases map to TRBD2. In germline, CDR1 is SNHLY, CDR2 FYNNEI. The CDR3 runs to 17 residues. The V segment lost 2 bases and the J segment 6 bases; nucleotides outside the gene matches: 6. CDR3 region: CASSELGTSGGPNEQFF. Written as DNA, the CDR3 is TGTGCCAGCAGTGAATTGGGGACTAGCGGGGGTCCCAATGAGCAGTTCTTC.

This clonotype was seen at least ten times. The chain carries TRBV5-6 and TRBJ1-3, with unresolved D. Looked up from germline, CDR1 is SGHDT and CDR2 is YYEEEE. The CDR3 is 17 residues long. V was shortened by 3 bases and J by 0 bases, with 16 bases between the two germline ends. The CDR3 nucleotides read TGTGCCAGCAGCTCCTTGGGAGGAGCGCTCTCTGGAAACACCATATATTTT. This codes for CASSSLGGALSGNTIYF.

This chain uses TRBV28 with TRBJ1-2; TRBD1 aligns across 11 bases. With V trimmed by 6 bases and J by 2 bases, 11 bases remained unmatched. CDR3 length equals 17 residues. The germline V gene has CDR1 MDHEN and CDR2 SYDVKM. The CDR3, as DNA: TGTGCCAGCAGCCCCTATCTCGGACAGGGGGCGAACTATGGCTACACCTTC. Protein: CASSPYLGQGANYGYTF.

This chain links TRBV3-1 with TRBJ1-4; D is uncertain. CDR3 length: 14 amino acids. The germline V gene encodes CDR1 LGHDT and CDR2 YNNKEL (reference sequence). V was clipped by 3 bases and J by 5 bases, with 10 bases between them. The CDR3 is CASSQLGTNEKLFF. CDR3 in DNA: TGTGCCAGCAGCCAGTTGGGAACAAATGAAAAACTGTTTTTT.

A few counts support this clonotype. The gene calls are TRBV7-2 and TRBJ2-3; TRBD2 is a possible D gene (6 bases). Germline V gives CDR1 SGHTA, CDR2 FQGNSA. The V end was cut by 5 bases, the J end by 2 bases, with 20 bases between. The CDR3 runs to 17 residues. The CDR3 region has the DNA TGTGCCAGCAGCCTGGGTGGGGGGAAGCCCCACACAGATACGCAGTATTTT. The encoded protein is CASSLGGGKPHTDTQYF.

V is TRBV3-1 and J is TRBJ1-3, with D unresolved. CDR3 length equals 15 residues. The V and J ends lost 4 bases and 0 bases respectively, with 10 bases between them. CDR1 and CDR2 from the germline V gene are LGHDT and YNNKEL (reference sequence). The CDR3 region has the DNA TGTGCCAGCAGCCCGGACGTGACCTCTGGAAACACCATATATTTT. It specifies CASSPDVTSGNTIYF. Full variable domain (missing parts from reference TRBV3-1 and TRBJ1-3): DTAVSQTPKYLVTQMGNDKSIKCEQNLGHDTMYWYKQDSKKFLKIMFSYNNKELIINETVPNRFSPKSPDKAHLNLHINSLELGDSAVYFCASSPDVTSGNTIYFGEGSWLTVV.

The chain is built from TRBV9 and TRBJ2-1, with no clear D. V shed 0 bases and J shed 5 bases, with 9 bases lying between them. Germline-derived CDR1 and CDR2 are SGDLS and YYNGEE. The CDR3 is 14 amino acids. CDR3 sequence: CASSVGTIDNEQFF. DNA of the CDR3: TGTGCCAGCAGCGTAGGGACGATAGACAATGAGCAGTTCTTC.

This clonotype was counted ten times or more. The chain links TRBV10-3 to TRBJ2-3; TRBD2 matches at 7 bases. V was clipped by 8 bases and J by 6 bases; unmatched bases: 5. CDR3 length: 12 amino acids. Germline V gene sequence: CDR1 ENHRY, CDR2 SYGVKD. The CDR3 reads CAISISGDTQYF. In DNA form, the CDR3 reads TGTGCCATCTCAATTAGCGGGGATACGCAGTATTTT.

This chain joins TRBV12-3 or TRBV12-4 and TRBJ1-4, with D possibly being TRBD1 (5 bases). The length of the CDR3 is 13 residues. V dropped 9 bases and J dropped 2 bases, with 10 bases sitting between them. The CDR3 is CASSGVTNEKLFF. The CDR3 nucleotides read TGTGCCAGTTCGGGGGTCACTAATGAAAAACTGTTTTTT.

This clonotype has ten or more counts. The CDR3 bases are TGTGCCAGCAGCCAAGTTCACTATGGCTACACCTTC. Protein sequence: CASSQVHYGYTF. The genes are TRBV3-1 and TRBJ1-2, with D uncertain. The CDR3 is 12 residues long. The ends were cut back, 1 base at V and 3 bases at J, with 3 bases in the middle. Germline V CDR1 and CDR2: LGHDT, YNNKEL (reference sequence).

This clonotype was observed at least ten times. The genes are TRBV24-1 and TRBJ2-2; no clear D gene. V lost 9 bases and J 3 bases, leaving 7 bases between the germline ends. Germline lookup yields CDR1 KGHDR and CDR2 SFDVKD. The length of the CDR3 is 12 residues. CDR3 sequence reads: CATRGDTGELFF. CDR3 nucleotide sequence: TGTGCCACCCGAGGAGACACCGGGGAGCTGTTTTTT.

This clonotype was picked up many times. The chain employs TRBV20-1 and TRBJ1-1, with a weak D call TRBD1 (5 bases). Germline lookup yields CDR1 DFQATT and CDR2 SNEGSKA (reference sequence). V shed 5 bases and J shed 6 bases, with 16 bases lying between them. The CDR3 runs to 13 residues. The CDR3 bases are TGCAGTGCTGGGGTCCAGGGTCGGGCTGAAGCTTTCTTT. Residues: CSAGVQGRAEAFF.

This sequence joins TRBV12-3 or TRBV12-4 and TRBJ1-1; tentatively, D is TRBD1 (5 bases). V was shortened by 1 base and J by 5 bases, with 17 bases between the two germline ends. The CDR3 has 16 residues. CDR3 coding DNA: TGTGCCAGCAGTTTAGAGTGGGGGACGGGGCGGACTGAAGCTTTCTTT. Protein product: CASSLEWGTGRTEAFF.

This clonotype appeared many times. The V gene is TRBV5-1, the J gene TRBJ2-3; D is uncertain. The CDR3 runs to 14 residues. The V and J ends lost 0 bases and 1 base respectively, with 6 bases between them. CDR1 is SGHRS and CDR2 is YFSETQ in the germline V gene. The chain's CDR3 is CASSLGTRTDTQYF. The CDR3 DNA is TGCGCCAGCAGCTTGGGCACCCGCACAGATACGCAGTATTTT.

Turning to this clonotype: A read error may explain this, as a much larger clone is one base away. This chain uses TRBV12-3 or TRBV12-4 with TRBJ1-2; D is perhaps TRBD1 (6 bases). This CDR3 is built from 15 residues. CDR3 region: CARSLGSGALRGYTF. CDR3 in DNA: TGTGCCCGCAGTTTGGGTTCGGGGGCCCTCAGGGGCTACACCTTC.

The chain combines TRBV27 with TRBJ2-7, with 10 bases fitting TRBD2. In germline, CDR1 is MNHEY, CDR2 SMNVEV (reference sequence). This CDR3 is built from 16 residues. The junction had 14 bases not matched to a gene; V was cut back by 7 bases and J by 5 bases. CDR3 sequence reads: CASNRVEREGCHEQYF. DNA for the CDR3: TGTGCCAGCAACAGAGTGGAGCGGGAGGGCTGCCACGAGCAGTACTTC.

The CDR3 DNA reads as TGTGCCAGCTCACCATTAAAGGGGGCAGGGAATTCACCCCTCCACTTT. Translating it yields CASSPLKGAGNSPLHF. The J gene is TRBJ1-6, the V gene TRBV18; 7 nucleotides match TRBD1. From germline, CDR1 is KGHSH and CDR2 LQKENI. V was clipped by 2 bases and J by 7 bases; unmatched bases: 8. This CDR3 is 16 amino acids long. The variable domain in full, with the rest retrieved from reference TRBV18 and TRBJ1-6, is NAGVMQNPRHLVRRRGQEARLRCSPMKGHSHVYWYRQLPEEGLKFMVYLQKENIIDESGMPKERFSAEFPKEGPSILRIQQVVRGDSAAYFCASSPLKGAGNSPLHFGNGTRLTVT.